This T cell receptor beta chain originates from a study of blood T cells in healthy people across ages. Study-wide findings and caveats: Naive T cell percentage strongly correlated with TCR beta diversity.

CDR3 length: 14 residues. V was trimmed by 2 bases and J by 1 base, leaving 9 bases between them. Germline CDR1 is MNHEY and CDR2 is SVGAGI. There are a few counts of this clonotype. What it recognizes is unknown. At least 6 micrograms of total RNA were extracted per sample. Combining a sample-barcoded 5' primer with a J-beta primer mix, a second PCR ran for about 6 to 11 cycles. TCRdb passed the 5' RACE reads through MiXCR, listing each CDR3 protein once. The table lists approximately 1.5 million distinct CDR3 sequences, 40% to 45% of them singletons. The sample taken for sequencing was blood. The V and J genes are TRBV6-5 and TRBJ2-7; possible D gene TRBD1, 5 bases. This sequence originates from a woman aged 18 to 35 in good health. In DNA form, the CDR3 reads TGTGCCAGCAGTTACCAAGGGGTTTCCTACGAGCAGTACTTC. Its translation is CASSYQGVSYEQYF.